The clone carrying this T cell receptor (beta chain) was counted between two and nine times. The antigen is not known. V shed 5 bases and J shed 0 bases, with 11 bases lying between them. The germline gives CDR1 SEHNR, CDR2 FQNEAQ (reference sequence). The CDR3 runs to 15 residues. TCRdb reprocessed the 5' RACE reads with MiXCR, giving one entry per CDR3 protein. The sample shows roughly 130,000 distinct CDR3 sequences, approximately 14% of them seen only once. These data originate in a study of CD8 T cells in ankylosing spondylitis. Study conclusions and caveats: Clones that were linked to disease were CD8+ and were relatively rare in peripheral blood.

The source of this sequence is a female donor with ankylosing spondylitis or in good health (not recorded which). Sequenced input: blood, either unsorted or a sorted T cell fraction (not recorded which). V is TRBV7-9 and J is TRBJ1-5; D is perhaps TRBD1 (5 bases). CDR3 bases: TGTGCCAGCAGCCATGGGGGTTATAGCAATCAGCCCCAGCATTTT. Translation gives CASSHGGYSNQPQHF.